One sample yielded the 5 T cell receptor beta chains listed below, sequenced in a study of cytomegalovirus exposure and HLA in healthy donors. PCR involved 60 Vbeta and 13 Jbeta primers. The method was immunoSEQ multiplex PCR; TCRdb's version includes in-frame clones alone and lacks a portion of them. The top ten hold around 5% of the sample, which has 150,000 to 200,000 clones, 80% seen once. The specimen was PBMCs. These TCRs come from a man under 40 in good health and CMV-seronegative.

This rearrangement joins TRBV7-6 to TRBJ1-4; no reliable D call. The CDR3 is 17 amino acids. Germline CDR1 reads SGHVS; CDR2 reads FNYEAQ. V was pared by 1 base and J by 2 bases, with 14 bases between. The CDR3 sequence is CASSLGVGEMTNEKLFF. The DNA for the CDR3 is TGTGCCAGCAGCTTAGGAGTTGGGGAGATGACTAATGAAAAACTGTTTTTT.

The gene calls are TRBV19 and TRBJ1-5; D is undetermined. The length of the CDR3 is 14 residues. CDR1 is LNHDA, CDR2 SQIVND, per germline (reference sequence). The germline V and J ends were trimmed by 0 bases and 9 bases, with 12 bases remaining between them. The DNA for the CDR3 is TGTGCCAGTAGTATAGATTTATGGTCAGGGCCCCAGCATTTT. This sequence encodes CASSIDLWSGPQHF.

The chain couples TRBV18 to TRBJ1-2; D not resolved. The CDR3 length is 15 residues. V was pared by 2 bases and J by 6 bases, with 16 bases between. The germline CDR1 and CDR2 sequences are KGHSH and LQKENI. The CDR3 sequence is CASSPNTAMSNGYTF. CDR3 nucleotide sequence: TGTGCCAGCTCACCAAATACAGCCATGTCTAATGGCTACACCTTC.

In this sample, this clone turned up a few times. The chain employs TRBV15 and TRBJ1-4, with a weak D call TRBD1 (6 bases). Trimming cost V 1 base and J 7 bases, with 7 bases left between them. The CDR3 has 13 amino acids. The germline V gene encodes CDR1 LNHNV and CDR2 YYDKDF (reference sequence). The CDR3 nucleotides are TGTGCCACCAGCAGAGGAGGGGGTGAAAAACTGTTTTTT. Translation gives CATSRGGGEKLFF.

The CDR3 reads CASLQQGRSEQYF. The CDR3 DNA sequence: TGTGCCAGCCTACAGCAGGGTAGGAGCGAGCAGTACTTC. The rearrangement uses TRBV28 and TRBJ2-7; possibly TRBD1 for D (5 bases). Germline loops: CDR1 MDHEN, CDR2 SYDVKM. V was trimmed by 8 bases and J by 6 bases, leaving 17 bases between them. The CDR3 is 13 amino acids.